Shown below are 23 T cell receptor beta chains from a single sample sequenced in a study of identical twins. TCRdb re-derived calls from the 5' RACE reads in MiXCR, one entry per CDR3 protein. The table records about 100,000 distinct CDR3 sequences, under 7% of them present only once. Specimen: memory T cells sorted from blood. These receptors came from a woman in her forties or fifties in good health.

This clonotype has a count of ten or more. This chain connects TRBV18 to TRBJ2-7; either TRBD1 or TRBD2 may fit D (5 bases each). This CDR3 is built from 17 residues. Trimming took off 2 bases at V and 0 bases at J, with 17 bases between the two ends. The V gene's germline CDR1 is KGHSH and CDR2 LQKENI. The CDR3 bases are TGTGCCAGCTCACCAGGCAGGGAGCGCCTAAGCTCCTACGAGCAGTACGTC. Translated: CASSPGRERLSSYEQYV.

This clonotype was observed at least ten times. J is TRBJ2-4 and V is TRBV5-1; no reliable D call. Germline V gene sequence: CDR1 SGHRS, CDR2 YFSETQ. Trimming took 2 bases from V and 1 from J, leaving 7 bases between them. This CDR3 is 14 amino acids long. The CDR3 DNA reads TGCGCCAGCAGCTTCTGGGCGGCCAAAAACATTCAGTACTTC. Translation gives CASSFWAAKNIQYF.

In this sample, this clonotype turned up many times. The chain has TRBV5-1 and TRBJ2-7, with 13 nucleotides matching TRBD2. With 4 bases clipped from V and 3 bases from J, the junction kept 4 bases outside the gene matches. CDR1 is SGHRS, CDR2 YFSETQ, per germline. The CDR3 totals 15 residues. The CDR3 nucleotides are TGCGCCAGCAGCCGACTAGCGGGGGGACTCTACGAGCAGTACTTC. Protein product: CASSRLAGGLYEQYF.

This clonotype came up many times. The V and J genes are TRBV27 and TRBJ2-1; 7 nucleotides align to TRBD2. After removal of 8 bases from V and 0 bases from J, the junction contained 10 bases not matched to a gene. CDR3 length equals 16 residues. CDR1 and CDR2 (germline): MNHEY, SMNVEV (reference sequence). CDR3 DNA sequence: TGTGCCAGCCTGGGCCTGGGAGGGAGCTCCTACAATGAGCAGTTCTTC. Translating gives CASLGLGGSSYNEQFF.

This clonotype was counted many times. CDR3 loop: CASSLMGIEEKLFF. CDR3 nucleotides: TGCGCCAGCAGCTTGATGGGGATAGAAGAAAAACTGTTTTTT. This chain links TRBV5-1 with TRBJ1-4; no definite D call. CDR3 size: 14 residues. The germline V and J ends were trimmed by 1 base and 8 bases, with 12 bases remaining between them. The germline CDR1 and CDR2 sequences are SGHRS and YFSETQ.

This clonotype showed up many times. This chain joins TRBV5-8 and TRBJ1-4, with D unresolved. CDR1 and CDR2 from the germline V gene are SGHTS and YDEGEE. The V end was cut by 4 bases, the J end by 7 bases, with 17 bases between. This CDR3 contains 15 residues. CDR3 nucleotide sequence: TGTGCCAGCAGCGGTGGTGGGAGGCCGGGTGAAAAACTGTTTTTT. Residues: CASSGGGRPGEKLFF.

This clonotype was recorded many times. The rearrangement links TRBV2 to TRBJ2-3; 11 nucleotides line up with TRBD2. The germline V gene has CDR1 SNHLY and CDR2 FYNNEI. V was clipped by 4 bases and J by 12 bases; unmatched bases: 6. The CDR3 spans 13 residues. Here the CDR3 reads CASSGPGTSGQYF. CDR3 bases: TGTGCCAGCAGTGGCCCCGGGACTAGCGGACAGTATTTT.

This clonotype has ten or more counts. The chain is built from TRBV6-5 and TRBJ1-2, with TRBD1 as a possible D gene (5 bases). This CDR3 is 13 amino acids long. CDR1 MNHEY and CDR2 SVGAGI come from the germline V gene. The ends were cut back, 6 bases at V and 6 bases at J, with 14 bases in the middle. The DNA for the CDR3 is TGTGCCAGCAGCCGGGGGGTCAGGGATGGCTACACCTTC. This codes for CASSRGVRDGYTF.

This clonotype was counted ten times or more. The chain is built from TRBV3-1 and TRBJ2-1; possibly TRBD2 for D (6 bases). The CDR3 runs 13 residues. Trimming took off 7 bases at V and 9 bases at J, with 16 bases between the two ends. CDR1 and CDR2 from the germline V gene are LGHDT and YNNKEL (reference sequence). The CDR3 DNA follows: TGTGCCAGCAATGTCGGGAGAGAGGGTGAGCAGTTCTTC. Its translation is CASNVGREGEQFF.

This clonotype was detected ten times or more. The V and J genes are TRBV7-2 and TRBJ2-1, with 7 bases matching TRBD2. The CDR3 spans 18 residues. The germline V gene has CDR1 SGHTA and CDR2 FQGNSA. V dropped 3 bases and J dropped 0; count of bases not matched to a gene: 11. Here the CDR3 reads CASSFYFSGPSSYNEQFF. CDR3 nucleotide sequence: TGTGCCAGCAGCTTCTACTTTAGCGGGCCGAGCTCCTACAATGAGCAGTTCTTC. Variable domain in full (rest from reference TRBV7-2 and TRBJ2-1): GAGVSQSPSNKVTEKGKDVELRCDPISGHTALYWYRQSLGQGLEFLIYFQGNSAPDKSGLPSDRFSAERTGGSVSTLTIQRTQQEDSAVYLCASSFYFSGPSSYNEQFFGPGTRLTVL.

This clonotype has just a few counts. The CDR3 DNA is TGCAGCGTTGGGGGAGGGGCGGAACCCCCCTACTACAATGAGCAGTTCTTC. Its translation: CSVGGGAEPPYYNEQFF. The rearrangement joins TRBV29-1 to TRBJ2-1; 7 bases fit TRBD2. V lost 4 bases to trimming and J lost 3 bases; unmatched junction nucleotides: 15. This CDR3 is built from 17 residues. The V gene's germline CDR1 is SQVTM and CDR2 ANQGSEA.

This clonotype showed up just a few times. One end of the junction does not line up with germline, which may come from a read error. This sequence joins TRBV5-1 and TRBJ1-2; the D gene is possibly TRBD1 (5 bases). This CDR3 is 12 amino acids long. Germline-derived CDR1 and CDR2 are SGHRS and YFSETQ. CDR3 coding DNA: TGCGCCAGCAGCTTGGAGGGGAAAGGCTACCCCTTC. Amino acids: CASSLEGKGYPF.

The gene calls are TRBV6-5 and TRBJ1-6; no reliable D call. Germline V gives CDR1 MNHEY, CDR2 SVGAGI. This CDR3 contains 15 residues. Trimming removed 6 bases from V and 5 bases from J, with 14 bases in between. The CDR3 nucleotides read TGTGCCAGCAGACCCTCGGTAACTAATAATTCACCCCTCCACTTT. It translates to CASRPSVTNNSPLHF.

In this sample, this clonotype turned up many times. The rearrangement joins TRBV7-8 to TRBJ1-4; 7 bases line up with TRBD1. Germline V gene lookup returns CDR1 SGHVS and CDR2 FQNEAQ. The CDR3 sequence is 19 residues long. Losses at the gene ends were 0 bases for V and 1 base for J; bases not matched to a gene: 11. The CDR3 protein is CASSLALRGQTKTNEKLFF. CDR3 in DNA: TGTGCCAGCAGCTTAGCGCTGAGGGGGCAGACTAAAACTAATGAAAAACTGTTTTTT.

With regard to this clonotype: This may be a read error: a much more frequent sequence differs by one nucleotide. The chain combines TRBV10-3 with TRBJ2-1; TRBD1 matches at 11 bases. The CDR3 has 14 residues. The V gene's germline CDR1 is ENHRY and CDR2 SYGVKD. The CDR3 nucleotides are TGTGCCATCAGGGGACAGGGGGACTACAATGAGCAGCTCTTC. Protein product: CAIRGQGDYNEQLF.

The table lists this clonotype with a few counts. The chain joins TRBV12-3 or TRBV12-4 to TRBJ2-1; D call uncertain. This CDR3 is 14 amino acids long. Trimming removed 7 bases from V and 6 bases from J, with 16 bases in between. CDR3 DNA sequence: TGTGCCAGCACCGGACCTTACAACATCAATGAGCAGTTCTTC. Translated: CASTGPYNINEQFF.

V and J are TRBV5-4 and TRBJ2-3; 10 bases agree with TRBD2. The CDR3 is made up of 16 amino acids. V shed 4 bases and J 3 bases; nucleotides not matched to a gene: 8. CDR1 is SGHNT, CDR2 YYREEE, per germline (reference sequence). CDR3 amino acids: CASSSAGTSATDTQYF. The CDR3 DNA follows: TGTGCCAGCAGCAGTGCCGGGACTAGCGCAACAGATACGCAGTATTTT.

The table lists this clonotype with a few counts. V and J are TRBV30 and TRBJ2-2; 7 bases agree with TRBD2. V lost 4 bases to trimming and J lost 7 bases; unmatched junction nucleotides: 3. Germline V CDR1 and CDR2: GTSNPN, SVGIG (reference sequence). CDR3 length: 12 residues. The CDR3, as DNA: TGTGCCTGGACTGGGGGGGGCGGGGAGCTGTTTTTT. Protein sequence: CAWTGGGGELFF.

This clonotype was counted at least ten times. The CDR3 loop reads CSAPGPSGSGEQYF. As DNA, the CDR3 is TGCAGTGCTCCGGGGCCTAGCGGGAGTGGCGAGCAGTACTTC. This rearrangement joins TRBV20-1 to TRBJ2-7, with TRBD2 matching 10 bases. Per the germline V gene, CDR1 is DFQATT and CDR2 is SNEGSKA (reference sequence). Trimming removed 5 bases from V and 6 bases from J; junction bases left unmatched: 10. The CDR3 length is 14 residues.

The table lists this clonotype with many counts. V usage is TRBV20-1 and J usage is TRBJ2-5; 10 positions match TRBD2. Germline CDR1 is DFQATT and CDR2 is SNEGSKA (reference sequence). Trimming at V came to 4 bases and at J to 2 bases, leaving 4 bases not matched to a gene. The CDR3 is 14 amino acids. The CDR3: CSAIPLAGQETQYF. In nucleotides, the CDR3 is TGCAGTGCTATACCACTAGCGGGACAAGAGACCCAGTACTTC.

Many counts were recorded for this clonotype. The chain combines TRBV7-8 with TRBJ2-7; 7 nucleotides align to TRBD1. The ends lost 7 bases at V and 6 bases at J; junction bases unmatched: 9. The CDR3 totals 13 residues. Germline CDR1 and CDR2: SGHVS and FQNEAQ. The DNA for the CDR3 is TGTGCCAGCACCCTAACAGGGGCGGGCGAGCAGTACTTC. Its protein product is CASTLTGAGEQYF. The whole variable domain, remainder taken from reference TRBV7-8 and TRBJ2-7, is GAGVSQSPRYKVAKRGQDVALRCDPISGHVSLFWYQQALGQGPEFLTYFQNEAQLDKSGLPSDRFFAERPEGSVSTLKIQRTQQEDSAVYLCASTLTGAGEQYFGPGTRLTVT.

This clonotype has only a few counts. This chain joins TRBV7-2 and TRBJ1-1; 10 bases map to TRBD1. Germline trimming cut 5 bases from V and 1 base from J; bases unmatched to any gene: 13. The V gene's germline CDR1 is SGHTA and CDR2 FQGNSA. CDR3 length: 18 amino acids. The DNA of the CDR3 is TGTGCCAGCAGCCCCGGTCCGGGACAGGGGACGACGAACACTGAAGCTTTCTTT. This encodes CASSPGPGQGTTNTEAFF.

This clonotype was picked up a small number of times. The chain is built from TRBV18 and TRBJ1-2; 9 bases align to TRBD1. This CDR3 contains 16 residues. Germline CDR1 and CDR2: KGHSH and LQKENI. V lost 3 bases, J lost 6 bases, and 11 bases stayed unmatched. The CDR3 nucleotides read TGTGCCAGCTCACCTATTACAGGGGGCAATGAGAATGGCTACACCTTC. As protein: CASSPITGGNENGYTF.